These 32 T cell receptor beta chains originate from one sample sequenced in a study of blood T cell repertoires in COVID-19. Sequencing was performed with immunoSEQ multiplex PCR; in TCRdb, only in-frame clones are kept and a portion is missing. The sample contains about 250,000 clones, roughly 86% of which appear only once. The source material was peripheral blood. These TCRs come from a woman aged 60-75 years who had recovered from COVID-19.

This clone came up once. The chain links TRBV25-1 to TRBJ2-7, with D perhaps matching TRBD2 (5 bases). The V and J ends lost 4 bases and 2 bases respectively, with 9 bases between them. CDR3 size: 13 residues. CDR1 MGHDK and CDR2 SYGVNS come from the germline V gene. The CDR3 DNA is TGTGCCAGCAGTGCCGGACTTACCTACGAGCAGTACTTC. It is translated as CASSAGLTYEQYF.

As regards this clone: This sample also contains other DNA sequences that code for the same CDR3. V gene TRBV9 combines with J gene TRBJ1-2; D is possibly TRBD1 (5 bases). Deletions cut 0 bases from V and 2 bases from J, with 5 bases between. CDR1 is SGDLS, CDR2 YYNGEE, per germline. The CDR3 spans 13 residues. This chain's CDR3 is CASSVGQNYGYTF. In DNA, the CDR3 is TGTGCCAGCAGCGTAGGACAGAACTATGGCTACACCTTC.

The chain uses TRBV5-1 and TRBJ2-5; D is undetermined. V gave up 0 bases and J gave up 5 bases, with 8 bases separating them. Germline CDR1 and CDR2: SGHRS and YFSETQ. This CDR3 contains 13 residues. CDR3 loop: CASSLDVAETQYF. The CDR3 nucleotides are TGCGCCAGCAGCTTGGATGTCGCGGAGACCCAGTACTTC.

This chain connects TRBV6-5 to TRBJ1-2; D not certain. The germline V and J ends were trimmed by 2 bases and 4 bases, with 14 bases remaining between them. The CDR3 loop spans 15 amino acids. Germline V gives CDR1 MNHEY, CDR2 SVGAGI. The CDR3 DNA follows: TGTGCCAGCAGTTACGAGAAGACTGCTGCCTATGGCTACACCTTC. It specifies CASSYEKTAAYGYTF.

This chain uses TRBV19 with TRBJ2-7; the match to TRBD2 covers 10 bases. With V trimmed by 5 bases and J by 3 bases, 7 bases remained unmatched. Looked up from germline, CDR1 is LNHDA and CDR2 is SQIVND (reference sequence). The CDR3 has 15 residues. CDR3 sequence reads: CASSPLAGLFYEQYF. CDR3 DNA: TGTGCCAGTAGTCCACTAGCGGGGCTGTTCTACGAGCAGTACTTC.

The chain links TRBV9 to TRBJ2-2, with 10 bases that match TRBD1. The CDR3 is 18 amino acids. Germline assignment: CDR1 SGDLS and CDR2 YYNGEE. V shed 4 bases, J shed 0 bases, and the junction held 9 bases outside the gene matches. The CDR3 protein is CASSRSGTGVSNTGELFF. Written as DNA, the CDR3 is TGTGCCAGCAGCCGTTCCGGGACAGGGGTGTCGAACACCGGGGAGCTGTTTTTT.

The chain combines TRBV7-3 with TRBJ2-7, with TRBD2 as a possible D gene (7 bases). The germline V gene encodes CDR1 SGHTA and CDR2 FQGTGA. Trimming shortened V by 9 bases and J by 2 bases, and 26 bases separated the two germline ends. The length of the CDR3 is 17 residues. The CDR3 region has the DNA TGTGCCAGGTCCCTTGTGGCGGGGGCAAATGCGACCTACGAGCAGTACTTC. Its protein product is CARSLVAGANATYEQYF.

This chain connects TRBV11-3 to TRBJ2-2, with a possible D match to TRBD2 (5 bases). This CDR3 has 14 amino acids. CDR1 is SGHNT, CDR2 YENEEA, per germline. V lost 6 bases to trimming and J lost 5 bases, with 13 bases between them. CDR3 DNA: TGTGCCAGCAGAGACGGGATTTCGACCGGGGAGCTGTTTTTT. Translated: CASRDGISTGELFF.

This chain uses TRBV27 with TRBJ1-5; D may be TRBD1 (5 bases). The CDR3 is 19 residues long. The germline V and J ends were trimmed by 1 base and 0 bases, with 19 bases remaining between them. From germline, CDR1 is MNHEY and CDR2 SMNVEV (reference sequence). The CDR3 DNA reads as TGTGCCAGCAGTTTATGCTCCGCGACAGAGCCTTATAGCAATCAGCCCCAGCATTTT. Encoded protein: CASSLCSATEPYSNQPQHF.

This chain links TRBV5-1 with TRBJ2-1, with D possibly matching TRBD2 (6 bases). Trimming stripped 5 bases from V and 0 bases from J, with 6 bases between. Looked up from germline, CDR1 is SGHRS and CDR2 is YFSETQ. The CDR3 extends over 13 amino acids. CDR3 sequence (DNA): TGCGCCAGCAGGGGGGGCTCCTACAATGAGCAGTTCTTC. The encoded protein is CASRGGSYNEQFF.

V and J are TRBV6-5 and TRBJ1-6, with D unclear. The CDR3 consists of 14 residues. Germline assignment: CDR1 MNHEY and CDR2 SVGAGI. The V end was cut by 5 bases, the J end by 7 bases, with 12 bases between. The CDR3 region is CASSRSVENSPLHF. For the CDR3, the DNA is TGTGCCAGCAGTCGAAGCGTGGAGAATTCACCCCTCCACTTT.

The V gene is TRBV18, the J gene TRBJ1-1; D not resolved. Germline CDR1 is KGHSH and CDR2 is LQKENI. V dropped 2 bases and J dropped 0 bases, with 13 bases sitting between them. There are 16 residues in the CDR3. CDR3 in amino acids: CASSPSVRWMNTEAFF. The CDR3 DNA is TGTGCCAGCTCACCATCGGTCAGGTGGATGAACACTGAAGCTTTCTTT.

This sequence joins TRBV28 and TRBJ1-4; maybe TRBD1 (6 bases). This CDR3 contains 13 residues. The V end lost 8 bases, the J end lost 8 bases, and 15 bases lay between the germline ends. Germline V gives CDR1 MDHEN, CDR2 SYDVKM. This CDR3 is CASSEGVEEKLFF. CDR3 nucleotides: TGTGCCAGCTCAGAGGGGGTGGAGGAAAAACTGTTTTTT.

The chain links TRBV6-4 to TRBJ2-1; TRBD2 aligns across 8 bases. This CDR3 is built from 15 residues. Germline CDR1 and CDR2: MRHNA and SNTAGT. Losses at the gene ends were 6 bases for V and 6 bases for J; bases not matched to a gene: 10. DNA for the CDR3: TGTGCCAGCAGGGAGGACGGGGGGGCCGGCAATGAGCAGTTCTTC. This codes for CASREDGGAGNEQFF.

The rearrangement links TRBV9 to TRBJ1-6; no clear D gene. The CDR3 extends over 14 amino acids. CDR1 and CDR2 from the germline V gene are SGDLS and YYNGEE. Trimming took off 0 bases at V and 6 bases at J, with 7 bases between the two ends. The CDR3 region has the DNA TGTGCCAGCAGCGTAGTTTTTAGTAATTCACCCCTCCACTTT. Encoded protein: CASSVVFSNSPLHF.

The V gene is TRBV7-9, the J gene TRBJ1-3; D is uncertain. The CDR3 loop spans 15 amino acids. V was cut by 7 bases and J by 3 bases, with 16 bases left in between. The germline V gene encodes CDR1 SEHNR and CDR2 FQNEAQ (reference sequence). The CDR3 DNA reads as TGTGCCAGCAACCGACCGGGAATTAGTGGAAACACCATATATTTT. Its protein product is CASNRPGISGNTIYF.

J is TRBJ1-1 and V is TRBV5-4; D is unresolved. CDR1 is SGHNT, CDR2 YYREEE, per germline (reference sequence). V was trimmed by 1 base and J by 5 bases, leaving 12 bases between them. CDR3 length equals 14 residues. Here the CDR3 reads CASSLRLITTEAFF. DNA of the CDR3: TGTGCCAGCAGCTTGCGACTGATAACAACTGAAGCTTTCTTT.

Comment on this clone: Given a much more abundant clone one base away, this may be a read error. The chain is built from TRBV4-1 and TRBJ2-1; TRBD2 aligns across 7 bases. This CDR3 is built from 16 residues. Germline V gives CDR1 MGHRA, CDR2 YSYEKL. V shed 1 base, J shed 4 bases, and the junction held 7 bases outside the gene matches. CDR3 bases: TGCGCCAGCAGCCAAGGGGCAAGCGGGACTTACAATGAGCAGTTCTTC. Protein product: CASSQGASGTYNEQFF.

CDR3 bases: TGTGCCAGCAGCTCCCGCGCCCAGGGCCAGGGCAACACTGAAGCTTTCTTT. Amino acid sequence: CASSSRAQGQGNTEAFF. V gene TRBV11-2 combines with J gene TRBJ1-1; D might be TRBD1 (5 bases). V was trimmed by 4 bases and J by 2 bases, leaving 20 bases between them. Germline CDR1 SGHAT, CDR2 FQNNGV. This CDR3 has 17 amino acids.

The genes are TRBV19 and TRBJ1-1; a weak D match, TRBD1 (6 bases). The CDR3 sequence is 13 residues long. Germline V CDR1 and CDR2: LNHDA, SQIVND (reference sequence). The ends were cut back, 5 bases at V and 8 bases at J, with 15 bases in the middle. The CDR3 nucleotides are TGTGCCAGTAGTCTTACGACCCAGGGGGAAGCTTTCTTT. Translating gives CASSLTTQGEAFF. The full variable domain, with the rest looked up from reference TRBV19 and TRBJ1-1, is DGGITQSPKYLFRKEGQNVTLSCEQNLNHDAMYWYRQDPGQGLRLIYYSQIVNDFQKGDIAEGYSVSREKKESFPLTVTSAQKNPTAFYLCASSLTTQGEAFFGQGTRLTVV.

The rearrangement joins TRBV6-2 or TRBV6-3 to TRBJ2-7; D gene unclear. The CDR3 runs 16 residues. Germline loops: CDR1 MNHEY, CDR2 SVGEGT. Deletions cut 2 bases from V and 7 bases from J, with 21 bases between. In DNA, the CDR3 is TGTGCCAGCAGTTACGGCCCCGACTCCCCCCGTGAGGAGCAGTACTTC. Translating it yields CASSYGPDSPREEQYF.

This CDR3 is CASSVSSVEAFF. The CDR3 DNA reads as TGTGCCAGCAGTGTGAGTAGTGTTGAAGCTTTCTTT. The chain links TRBV2 to TRBJ1-1; D unresolved. CDR3 length equals 12 residues. Germline lookup yields CDR1 SNHLY and CDR2 FYNNEI. V was trimmed by 4 bases and J by 7 bases, leaving 10 bases between them.

This chain uses TRBV28 with TRBJ2-5; TRBD2 matches 11 bases. V lost 7 bases to trimming and J lost 5 bases; unmatched junction nucleotides: 27. Germline CDR1 is MDHEN and CDR2 is SYDVKM. The CDR3 runs 21 residues. Written as DNA, the CDR3 is TGTGCCAGCACCCCACCAGAGGGACATCCACTAGCGGGGGCCCCCGGGGAGACCCAGTACTTC. Residues: CASTPPEGHPLAGAPGETQYF.

This clone was seen only once. The V and J genes are TRBV28 and TRBJ1-2; D call uncertain. There are 13 residues in the CDR3. V lost 8 bases and J lost 2, with 12 bases in between. The germline gives CDR1 MDHEN, CDR2 SYDVKM. CDR3 sequence (DNA): TGTGCCAGCGGCCGTGCGGGGAACTATGGCTACACCTTC. Amino acids: CASGRAGNYGYTF.

V usage is TRBV7-8 and J usage is TRBJ1-1, with D perhaps TRBD1 (6 bases). The V end was cut by 3 bases, the J end by 2 bases, with 10 bases between. From germline, CDR1 is SGHVS and CDR2 FQNEAQ. The CDR3 has 14 amino acids. In nucleotides, the CDR3 is TGTGCCAGCAGCTTGTCCAGGGGAAACACTGAAGCTTTCTTT. Translated, it gives CASSLSRGNTEAFF. The full variable domain, rest sourced from reference TRBV7-8 and TRBJ1-1, is GAGVSQSPRYKVAKRGQDVALRCDPISGHVSLFWYQQALGQGPEFLTYFQNEAQLDKSGLPSDRFFAERPEGSVSTLKIQRTQQEDSAVYLCASSLSRGNTEAFFGQGTRLTVV.

This chain links TRBV15 with TRBJ2-5; D ambiguous. Germline values: CDR1 LNHNV, CDR2 YYDKDF (reference sequence). The CDR3 spans 15 residues. The germline V and J ends were trimmed by 2 bases and 0 bases, with 10 bases remaining between them. CDR3 bases: TGTGCCACCAGCAGACTTCAGGTGTACCAAGAGACCCAGTACTTC. The encoded protein is CATSRLQVYQETQYF. The full variable domain, in which reference TRBV15 and TRBJ2-5 provide the parts outside the CDR3, is DAMVIQNPRYQVTQFGKPVTLSCSQTLNHNVMYWYQQKSSQAPKLLFHYYDKDFNNEADTPDNFQSRRPNTSFCFLDIRSPGLGDTAMYLCATSRLQVYQETQYFGPGTRLLVL.

This clone was counted a single time. The rearrangement links TRBV4-3 to TRBJ2-1, with 7 bases lining up with TRBD1. Germline CDR1 is LGHNA and CDR2 is YSLEER. This CDR3 is 14 amino acids long. V was clipped by 1 base and J by 5 bases; unmatched bases: 2. In DNA form, the CDR3 reads TGCGCCAGCAGCCAAGGAGACAGGGACAATGAGCAGTTCTTC. Translation: CASSQGDRDNEQFF.

The chain employs TRBV19 and TRBJ2-7, with TRBD1 as a possible D gene (6 bases). Trimming stripped 10 bases from V and 0 bases from J, with 16 bases between. Germline CDR1 reads LNHDA; CDR2 reads SQIVND (reference sequence). The CDR3 extends over 14 amino acids. CDR3 DNA: TGTGCCACCAGAGACAGGAGATTCTCCTACGAGCAGTACTTC. Protein sequence: CATRDRRFSYEQYF.

The gene calls are TRBV12-3 or TRBV12-4 and TRBJ1-2, with D unresolved. CDR3 length: 10 residues. The V and J ends lost 6 bases and 5 bases respectively, with 4 bases between them. CDR3 in amino acids: CASSRYGYTF. Here the CDR3 DNA reads TGTGCCAGCAGCCGTTATGGCTACACCTTC.

A single count supports this clone. V is TRBV4-1 and J is TRBJ1-2; D gene unclear. Germline CDR1 MGHRA, CDR2 YSYEKL. Deletions cut 0 bases from V and 9 bases from J, with 5 bases between. CDR3 length: 11 residues. CDR3 amino acids: CASSQDGRYTF. CDR3 in DNA: TGCGCCAGCAGCCAAGATGGGCGCTACACCTTC.

The chain is built from TRBV5-7 and TRBJ1-3, with TRBD1 as a possible D gene (6 bases). TRBV5-7 qualifies as an ORF whose function is uncertain. V lost 3 bases to trimming and J lost 0 bases, with 22 bases between them. This CDR3 contains 19 residues. The CDR3 is CASSWIAQDRTSSGNTIYF. The CDR3 DNA reads as TGTGCCAGCAGCTGGATAGCCCAGGACAGAACTAGCTCTGGAAACACCATATATTTT.

The gene calls are TRBV10-3 and TRBJ1-1, with a tentative D call TRBD1 (6 bases). The CDR3 is 15 amino acids. Trimming shortened V by 0 bases and J by 6 bases, and 14 bases separated the two germline ends. Germline values: CDR1 ENHRY, CDR2 SYGVKD. In DNA, the CDR3 is TGTGCCATCAGTGAGTCTAATTGGGGGGGCTCTGAAGCTTTCTTT. This encodes CAISESNWGGSEAFF.